This TCR beta chain was observed in a study of vaccination effects on CD4 cells after COVID-19. It was after 10 days of culture that CD4+ T cells were isolated. The V gene end was trimmed by 5 bases and the J gene end by 1 base; junction bases not matched to a gene: 13. The CDR3 is made up of 17 amino acids. Per the germline V gene, CDR1 is SGHTA and CDR2 is FQGNSA. With regard to this clone: Antigen unknown.

Repertoires were generated with immunoSEQ multiplex PCR, while TCRdb's copy carries only in-frame clones and drops some. The profile shows 65,000 to 80,000 clones, approximately 71% of them singletons. The sample here was CD4+ T cells from PBMCs cultured without peptide, taken before COVID-19 vaccination. The genes are TRBV7-2 and TRBJ1-2; 7 bases match TRBD1. The receptor comes from a human donor who received a COVID-19 vaccine. CDR3 in amino acids: CASSAIQGTSYNYGYTF. CDR3 DNA: TGTGCCAGCAGCGCAATACAGGGGACATCCTATAACTATGGCTACACCTTC.